What follows are 25 T cell receptor beta chains derived from one specimen sequenced in a study of T-cell reconstitution after alpha-beta-depleted transplantation in children. During its preparation, the TCRbeta library received unique molecular identifiers. One entry per CDR3 protein results from TCRdb running MiXCR on the PCR reads. The sample contains about 70,000 distinct CDR3 sequences, about 11% of which appear only once. Material: PBMCs, obtained before TCRalphabeta/CD19-depleted stem cell transplant. These TCRs come from a boy between 10 and 17 years old with acute myeloid leukemia, due to receive a stem cell transplant.

The chain uses TRBV7-2 and TRBJ1-1; no definite D call. The CDR3 consists of 12 residues. Germline CDR1 reads SGHTA; CDR2 reads FQGNSA. Trimming stripped 1 base from V and 8 bases from J, with 8 bases between. For the CDR3, the DNA is TGTGCCAGCAGCTTAGATGGCAGAGAAGCTTTCTTT. It specifies CASSLDGREAFF.

This clonotype has ten or more counts. The chain employs TRBV7-6 and TRBJ2-7, with D maybe TRBD2 (6 bases). The CDR3 sequence is 14 residues long. Germline CDR1 reads SGHVS; CDR2 reads FNYEAQ. The ends were cut back, 1 base at V and 6 bases at J, with 13 bases in the middle. The CDR3 protein is CASSLGAGIGEQYV. The CDR3 region has the DNA TGTGCCAGCAGCTTAGGTGCGGGGATCGGCGAGCAGTACGTC.

In this sample, this clonotype turned up many times. The gene calls are TRBV7-9 and TRBJ2-3, with D possibly called TRBD1 or TRBD2 (6 bases each). V lost 8 bases, J lost 6 bases, and 15 bases lay in between. Germline V gene data show CDR1 as SEHNR and CDR2 as FQNEAQ (reference sequence). The CDR3 contains 13 residues. The CDR3 loop is CASEGGPMDTQYF. The CDR3 region has the DNA TGTGCCAGCGAGGGGGGCCCGATGGATACGCAGTATTTT.

This clonotype showed up many times. This chain joins TRBV6-1 and TRBJ2-5; 14 bases map to TRBD2. CDR1 is MNHNS, CDR2 SASEGT, per germline. The CDR3 is made up of 16 amino acids. The junction had 8 bases not matched to a gene; V was cut back by 6 bases and J by 5 bases. CDR3 nucleotides: TGTGCCAGCAGCCGCGGACTAGCGGGAGGCCCTGAGACCCAGTACTTC. Translating gives CASSRGLAGGPETQYF.

The sample holds many counts of this clonotype. The gene calls are TRBV7-9 and TRBJ2-5; 8 bases match TRBD1. The germline gives CDR1 SEHNR, CDR2 FQNEAQ (reference sequence). The CDR3 is made up of 14 amino acids. V shed 3 bases, J shed 5 bases, and the junction held 5 bases outside the gene matches. In nucleotides, the CDR3 is TGTGCCAGCAGCTTGTCCAGGGGGCAGGAGACCCAGTACTTC. Translated, it gives CASSLSRGQETQYF.

This clonotype was seen only a few times. V is TRBV5-1 and J is TRBJ2-3; 9 nucleotides line up with TRBD1. The CDR3 has 17 amino acids. J lost 0 bases, V lost 4 bases, and 9 bases had no gene match. CDR1 and CDR2 (germline): SGHRS, YFSETQ. CDR3 sequence (DNA): TGCGCCAGCAGCGAATATGGGACAGGGAGAAGCACAGATACGCAGTATTTT. This codes for CASSEYGTGRSTDTQYF.

This clonotype has a count of ten or more. The chain has TRBV12-3 or TRBV12-4 and TRBJ2-2; D might be TRBD2 (5 bases). This CDR3 spans 15 amino acids. Trimming left V 3 bases short and J 5 bases short, with 13 bases between. CDR3 amino acids: CASSFRGKGTGELFF. CDR3 nucleotides: TGTGCCAGCAGTTTCCGGGGAAAAGGAACCGGGGAGCTGTTTTTT.

This clonotype was counted only a few times. This chain joins TRBV28 and TRBJ2-7; TRBD2 agrees at 12 bases. Per the germline V gene, CDR1 is MDHEN and CDR2 is SYDVKM. This CDR3 is 19 amino acids long. The J segment lost 5 bases and the V segment lost 5 bases, leaving 19 bases of the junction unmatched. The CDR3 DNA is TGTGCCAGCAGTCTTCGGGCAGGGCGAGCTAGCGGGAGGGCCCACGAGCAGTACTTC. It yields the protein CASSLRAGRASGRAHEQYF.

The gene calls are TRBV5-4 and TRBJ2-1; the D gene is possibly TRBD1 (6 bases). Trimming removed 1 base at V and 4 bases at J, with 18 bases between. CDR3 length: 17 amino acids. From germline, CDR1 is SGHNT and CDR2 YYREEE (reference sequence). The CDR3 sequence is CASSLRGPGRGYNEQFF. In DNA, the CDR3 is TGTGCCAGCAGCTTGCGTGGTCCGGGTAGGGGGTACAATGAGCAGTTCTTC.

This clonotype has only a few counts. The chain employs TRBV5-5 and TRBJ2-1; D call uncertain. With 1 base removed from V and 5 bases from J, the gap between germline ends came to 4 bases. The V gene's germline CDR1 is SGHKS and CDR2 YYEKEE (reference sequence). The CDR3 contains 12 residues. CDR3 sequence reads: CASSLRDNEQFF. The CDR3 DNA reads TGTGCCAGCAGCTTGCGTGACAATGAGCAGTTCTTC.

This clonotype was detected ten times or more. This chain uses TRBV5-1 with TRBJ1-4; no clear D. Germline V gives CDR1 SGHRS, CDR2 YFSETQ. V was clipped by 0 bases and J by 7 bases, with 10 bases between them. This CDR3 has 14 residues. The CDR3 spells CASSLGHEGEKLFF. As DNA, the CDR3 is TGCGCCAGCAGCTTGGGACATGAAGGTGAAAAACTGTTTTTT.

The rearrangement links TRBV5-1 to TRBJ2-6; D gene unclear. This CDR3 is built from 17 residues. Trimming stripped 0 bases from V and 1 base from J, with 11 bases between. Germline assignment: CDR1 SGHRS and CDR2 YFSETQ. In nucleotides, the CDR3 is TGCGCCAGCAGCTTGGAATTAGTCCTTTCTGGGGCCAACGTCCTGACTTTC. Amino acid sequence: CASSLELVLSGANVLTF.

This clonotype appeared many times. The chain carries TRBV5-1 and TRBJ1-2, with 10 bases matching TRBD1. From germline, CDR1 is SGHRS and CDR2 YFSETQ. This CDR3 has 14 residues. Trimming took 5 bases from V and 7 from J; bases not matched to a gene: 8. CDR3 sequence (DNA): TGCGCCAGCAGAGAGACAGGGGGCCTGGGTGGCTACACCTTC. This gives the protein CASRETGGLGGYTF.

This clonotype was detected many times. The chain employs TRBV12-3 or TRBV12-4 and TRBJ2-3; no clear D gene. Trimming took off 5 bases at V and 1 base at J, with 10 bases between the two ends. CDR3 length: 14 amino acids. CDR3 in DNA: TGTGCCAGCAGTGTCAATGGGGGCACAGATACGCAGTATTTT. It codes for CASSVNGGTDTQYF.

This clonotype has a handful of counts. Just one base apart from a much larger clone, this may be a read error. The chain recombines TRBV6-5 with TRBJ1-1; the D gene is possibly TRBD1 (5 bases). The CDR3 covers 14 residues. The germline V and J ends were trimmed by 3 bases and 1 base, with 9 bases remaining between them. CDR1 is MNHEY and CDR2 is SVGAGI in the germline V gene. The CDR3 DNA follows: TGTGCCAGCAGTTATGGCAGGGCGAACACTGAAGCTTTCTTT. Residues: CASSYGRANTEAFF.

The chain is built from TRBV19 and TRBJ1-1, with D unresolved. V was trimmed by 8 bases and J by 5 bases, leaving 18 bases between them. The CDR3 spans 14 residues. Germline V gene lookup returns CDR1 LNHDA and CDR2 SQIVND (reference sequence). The CDR3 sequence is CASRPATAGTEAFF. CDR3 in DNA: TGTGCCAGTCGTCCCGCCACCGCGGGGACTGAAGCTTTCTTT.

This clonotype was picked up many times. This sequence joins TRBV5-1 and TRBJ1-6, with D possibly TRBD1 on 5 matching bases. From germline, CDR1 is SGHRS and CDR2 YFSETQ. This CDR3 has 15 residues. V gave up 6 bases and J gave up 6 bases, with 16 bases separating them. This CDR3 reads CASTGGGVGNSPLHF. The CDR3 bases are TGCGCCAGCACCGGGGGGGGAGTAGGTAATTCACCCCTCCACTTT.

This clonotype was found many times. The chain uses TRBV12-3 or TRBV12-4 and TRBJ2-2; D gene uncertain. CDR3 length: 14 amino acids. The V and J ends lost 3 bases and 3 bases respectively, with 8 bases between them. CDR3 protein: CASSLKLYTGELFF. CDR3 DNA sequence: TGTGCCAGCAGTTTGAAACTTTACACCGGGGAGCTGTTTTTT.

The sample holds many counts of this clonotype. Written as DNA, the CDR3 is TGTGCCTCAGAGGACAGGGGACGCACAGATACGCAGTATTTT. Protein: CASEDRGRTDTQYF. This chain connects TRBV10-3 to TRBJ2-3; 9 nucleotides agree with TRBD1. The germline V gene has CDR1 ENHRY and CDR2 SYGVKD. This CDR3 has 14 residues. The V and J ends lost 11 bases and 1 base, in that order; junction bases with no gene match: 7.

This clonotype was seen repeatedly, ten times or more. The chain couples TRBV7-3 to TRBJ1-1; TRBD1 might be the D (5 bases). This CDR3 has 14 residues. Germline V CDR1 and CDR2: SGHTA, FQGTGA. Trimming took off 5 bases at V and 1 base at J, with 11 bases between the two ends. The CDR3 bases are TGTGCCAGCAGCCAGCGGGGGGGGAACACTGAAGCTTTCTTT. The encoded protein is CASSQRGGNTEAFF.

This clonotype appeared many times. V is TRBV7-6 and J is TRBJ2-1; D gene unclear. CDR3 length: 15 amino acids. Looked up from germline, CDR1 is SGHVS and CDR2 is FNYEAQ. Trimming left V 0 bases short and J 0 bases short, with 6 bases between. This chain's CDR3 is CASSLAPISYNEQFF. The CDR3 coding sequence is TGTGCCAGCAGCTTAGCGCCGATCTCCTACAATGAGCAGTTCTTC.

This clonotype was counted ten times or more. V and J are TRBV5-5 and TRBJ2-1; possible D gene TRBD1, 5 bases. The V end was cut by 6 bases, the J end by 11 bases, with 15 bases between. The V gene's germline CDR1 is SGHKS and CDR2 YYEKEE (reference sequence). This CDR3 is built from 12 residues. CDR3 residues: CASTSGALQQFF. CDR3 bases: TGTGCCAGCACCTCTGGGGCGCTGCAGCAGTTCTTC.

In this sample, this clonotype turned up many times. V usage is TRBV4-3 and J usage is TRBJ2-1, with D perhaps TRBD2 (5 bases). Trimming pared 1 base from V and 6 bases from J, leaving 13 bases between. Germline assignment: CDR1 LGHNA and CDR2 YSLEER. The CDR3 is 15 amino acids. This CDR3 reads CASSQGRRSTNEQFF. CDR3 bases: TGCGCCAGCAGCCAAGGGCGGAGGAGTACCAATGAGCAGTTCTTC.

In its sample, this clonotype was seen a few times. This chain links TRBV7-2 with TRBJ1-4; D is unclear. Trimming shortened V by 3 bases and J by 0 bases, and 8 bases separated the two germline ends. Germline V gene sequence: CDR1 SGHTA, CDR2 FQGNSA. The CDR3 loop spans 15 amino acids. The CDR3 region is CASSFTRATNEKLFF. The CDR3 coding sequence is TGTGCCAGCAGCTTCACGCGCGCAACTAATGAAAAACTGTTTTTT.

This clonotype was recorded many times. The chain carries TRBV5-1 and TRBJ2-3; D may be TRBD2 (6 bases). Trimming took off 3 bases at V and 4 bases at J, with 21 bases between the two ends. CDR1 is SGHRS, CDR2 YFSETQ, per germline. The CDR3 loop spans 17 amino acids. The CDR3 loop reads CASSYPDLARGADTQYF. The CDR3 nucleotides read TGCGCCAGCAGCTACCCGGACCTAGCGAGAGGGGCAGATACGCAGTATTTT.